One T cell receptor beta chain is described in this entry. The assay was immunoSEQ multiplex PCR, and TCRdb's table has in-frame clones only and misses some. The sample records 140,000 to 150,000 clones, around 89% being singletons. This sample is drawn from a study of blood T cell repertoires in COVID-19. V was pared by 2 bases and J by 4 bases, with 19 bases between. CDR1 is KGHDR, CDR2 SFDVKD, per germline. This CDR3 has 17 residues. This clonotype originated in a man in his 60s with active or convalescent COVID-19. Sample: peripheral blood. The V and J genes are TRBV24-1 and TRBJ1-2; D not certain. CDR3 in amino acids: CATSDSGREGSGYGYTF. The CDR3 coding sequence is TGTGCCACCAGTGATTCTGGAAGGGAGGGCTCCGGCTATGGCTACACCTTC.